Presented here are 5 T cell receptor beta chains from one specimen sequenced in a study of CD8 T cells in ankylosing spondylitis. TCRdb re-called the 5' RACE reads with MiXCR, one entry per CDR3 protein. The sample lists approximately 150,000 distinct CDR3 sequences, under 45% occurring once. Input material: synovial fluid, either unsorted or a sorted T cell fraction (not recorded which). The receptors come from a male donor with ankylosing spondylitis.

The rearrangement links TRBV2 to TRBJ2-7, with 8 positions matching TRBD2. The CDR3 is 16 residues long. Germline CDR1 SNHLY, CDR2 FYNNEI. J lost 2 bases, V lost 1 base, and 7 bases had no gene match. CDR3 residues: CASSEVTGGPPYEQYF. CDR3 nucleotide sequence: TGTGCCAGCAGTGAAGTGACGGGAGGGCCCCCCTACGAGCAGTACTTC. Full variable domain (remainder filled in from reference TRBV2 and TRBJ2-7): EPEVTQTPSHQVTQMGQEVILRCVPISNHLYFYWYRQILGQKVEFLVSFYNNEISEKSEIFDDQFSVERPDGSNFTLKIRSTKLEDSAMYFCASSEVTGGPPYEQYFGPGTRLTVT.

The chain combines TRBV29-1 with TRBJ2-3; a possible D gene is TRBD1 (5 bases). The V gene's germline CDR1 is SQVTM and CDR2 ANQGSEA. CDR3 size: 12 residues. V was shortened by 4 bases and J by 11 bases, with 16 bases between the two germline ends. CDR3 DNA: TGCAGCGTTGGAAATGTTCCAGGGCTGCAGTATTTT. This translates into CSVGNVPGLQYF.

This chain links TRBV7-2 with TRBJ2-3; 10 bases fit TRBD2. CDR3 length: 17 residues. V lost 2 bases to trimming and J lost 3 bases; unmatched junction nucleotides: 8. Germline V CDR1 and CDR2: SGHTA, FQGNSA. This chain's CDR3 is CASSLRNSGRWTDTQYF. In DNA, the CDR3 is TGTGCCAGCAGCTTACGGAATAGCGGGAGGTGGACAGATACGCAGTATTTT.

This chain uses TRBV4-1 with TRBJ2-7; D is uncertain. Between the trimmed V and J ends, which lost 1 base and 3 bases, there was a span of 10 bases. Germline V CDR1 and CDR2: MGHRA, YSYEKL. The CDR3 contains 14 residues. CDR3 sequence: CASSQGMGRYEQYF. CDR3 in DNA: TGCGCCAGCAGCCAAGGTATGGGCCGCTACGAGCAGTACTTC.

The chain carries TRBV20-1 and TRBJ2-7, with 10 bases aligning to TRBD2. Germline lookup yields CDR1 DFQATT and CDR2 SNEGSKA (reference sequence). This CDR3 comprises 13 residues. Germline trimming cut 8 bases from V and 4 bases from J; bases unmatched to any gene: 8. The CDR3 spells CSPIAGGGYEQYF. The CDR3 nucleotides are TGCAGTCCAATAGCGGGGGGCGGATACGAGCAGTACTTC.